The present T cell receptor beta chain was sequenced within a study of long-term antiretroviral therapy in people with HIV. Notes on this clone: What it binds is unknown.

The ends were cut back, 4 bases at V and 6 bases at J, with 22 bases in the middle. CDR1 and CDR2 from the germline V gene are SGHDN and FVKESK. The CDR3 loop spans 16 amino acids. Runs used v3.0 of the immunoSEQ assay and were done at survey level. Only in-frame clones appear in the TCRdb table, and some are missing; sequencing was by immunoSEQ multiplex PCR. The sample lists around 29,000 clones; 95% were seen once. Findings of the study overall: Among HIV repertoires, CDR3 length ranges were narrower than those of controls. ART adherence, viral resistance and therapy changes went undocumented. From about 2003 to 2018, blood was obtained, possibly while participants received older ART regimens.

The TCR sequence derives from a man under 40 with HIV. The starting material was unsorted PBMCs, obtained 5.3 years after starting antiretroviral therapy. The chain links TRBV14 to TRBJ2-7; D possibly corresponds to TRBD1 (6 bases). This chain's CDR3 is CASSPLGASSRSEQYF. CDR3 coding DNA: TGTGCCAGCAGCCCATTGGGGGCTAGCAGCAGAAGCGAGCAGTACTTC.